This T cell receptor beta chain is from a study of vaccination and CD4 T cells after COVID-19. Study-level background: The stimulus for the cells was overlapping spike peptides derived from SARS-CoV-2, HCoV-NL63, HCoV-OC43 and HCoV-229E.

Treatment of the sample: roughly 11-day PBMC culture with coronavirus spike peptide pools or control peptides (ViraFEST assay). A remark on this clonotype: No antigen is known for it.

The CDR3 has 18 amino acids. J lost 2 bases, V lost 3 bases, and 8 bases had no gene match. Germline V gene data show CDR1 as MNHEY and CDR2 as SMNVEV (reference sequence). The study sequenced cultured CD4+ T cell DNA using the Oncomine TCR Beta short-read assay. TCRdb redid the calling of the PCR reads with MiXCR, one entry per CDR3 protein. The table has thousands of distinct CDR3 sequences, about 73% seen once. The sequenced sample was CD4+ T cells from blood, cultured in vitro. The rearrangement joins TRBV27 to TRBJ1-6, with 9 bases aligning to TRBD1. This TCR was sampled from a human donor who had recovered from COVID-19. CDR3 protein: CASSLWGQGRAYNSPLHF. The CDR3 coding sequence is TGTGCCAGCAGTTTGTGGGGACAGGGTCGGGCCTATAATTCACCCCTCCACTTT.